A single T cell receptor beta chain is shown here with its context. Its target is not known. The sample is drawn from a study of chemoradiotherapy in HPV16-positive cancers. Study-wide results and caveats: The functional HPV-specific definition rests on just two HPV16-positive patients.

CDR3 length equals 15 residues. V was clipped by 3 bases and J by 1 base, with 13 bases between them. Germline CDR1 reads MNHEY; CDR2 reads SMNVEV (reference sequence). The repertoire was sequenced with immunoSEQ multiplex PCR; TCRdb's copy has only in-frame clones and lacks some. Seen here are over a thousand clones, around four fifths observed once, and the top ten hold under 5%. The rearrangement joins TRBV27 to TRBJ2-7, with a possible D match to TRBD1 (6 bases). Source: tumor tissue, taken from a patient who underwent chemoradiotherapy. The receptor was derived from a human donor with HPV-associated anogenital cancer. In DNA, the CDR3 is TGTGCCAGCAGTTTGGTCAGGGGAAATTCCTACGAGCAGTACTTC. This translates into CASSLVRGNSYEQYF.